This passage covers 28 T cell receptor beta chains from one sample sequenced in a study of T cell responses to AZD1222 COVID-19 vaccine. TCRdb's table, derived via immunoSEQ multiplex PCR, lists solely in-frame clones and lacks some. This table has 63,000 or so clones, 65% to 90% appearing once. The specimen was peripheral blood, collected on day 0 of AZD1222 vaccination. These receptors came from an adult in good health.

The J gene is TRBJ1-5, the V gene TRBV15, with 7 positions matching TRBD1. This CDR3 is built from 18 residues. Trimming removed 1 base from V and 0 bases from J; junction bases left unmatched: 9. CDR1 is LNHNV, CDR2 YYDKDF, per germline (reference sequence). The CDR3 reads CATSRARAGGYSNQPQHF. CDR3 nucleotide sequence: TGTGCCACCAGCAGAGCTAGGGCAGGGGGGTATAGCAATCAGCCCCAGCATTTT.

The chain is built from TRBV5-1 and TRBJ2-2, with 10 bases that match TRBD2. The germline gives CDR1 SGHRS, CDR2 YFSETQ. The CDR3 sequence is 15 residues long. The junction had 4 bases not matched to a gene; V was cut back by 2 bases and J by 6 bases. CDR3 in DNA: TGCGCCAGCAGCTTTCTAGCGGGGGTCCCCGGGGAGCTGTTTTTT. Its translation is CASSFLAGVPGELFF.

The gene calls are TRBV6-1 and TRBJ1-6; no firm D call. The CDR3 extends over 12 amino acids. Germline CDR1 and CDR2: MNHNS and SASEGT. V was shortened by 3 bases and J by 13 bases, with 10 bases between the two germline ends. DNA of the CDR3: TGTGCCAGCAGTGAGTACCCGGGCCCCCTCCACTTT. It encodes CASSEYPGPLHF.

The rearrangement joins TRBV9 to TRBJ1-2; TRBD1 matches 7 bases. Per the germline V gene, CDR1 is SGDLS and CDR2 is YYNGEE. The V segment lost 3 bases and the J segment 3 bases; nucleotides outside the gene matches: 2. The CDR3 sequence is 13 residues long. This CDR3 reads CASSAGQHYGYTF. The DNA of the CDR3 is TGTGCCAGCAGCGCGGGACAGCACTATGGCTACACCTTC. Supplemented by reference TRBV9 and TRBJ1-2, the full variable domain reads DSGVTQTPKHLITATGQRVTLRCSPRSGDLSVYWYQQSLDQGLQFLIQYYNGEERAKGNILERFSAQQFPDLHSELNLSSLELGDSALYFCASSAGQHYGYTFGSGTRLTVV.

J is TRBJ2-3 and V is TRBV6-1; D tentatively fits TRBD1 or TRBD2 (5 bases each). The CDR3 is made up of 13 amino acids. The V gene's germline CDR1 is MNHNS and CDR2 SASEGT. Trimming pared 3 bases from V and 10 bases from J, leaving 14 bases between. CDR3 sequence (DNA): TGTGCCAGCAGTGACATCAGGGTGGGGGCGCAGTATTTT. This codes for CASSDIRVGAQYF.

The chain links TRBV30 to TRBJ1-1; no clear D. Germline V gene sequence: CDR1 GTSNPN, CDR2 SVGIG (reference sequence). The V end lost 0 bases, the J end lost 1 base, and 12 bases lay between the germline ends. The CDR3 length is 15 residues. The CDR3 coding sequence is TGTGCCTGGAGTGTAGGAAGGGATCCGAACACTGAAGCTTTCTTT. Protein: CAWSVGRDPNTEAFF.

The rearrangement uses TRBV7-9 and TRBJ1-1; D is uncertain. V lost 4 bases and J lost 4, with 13 bases in between. This CDR3 contains 14 residues. Germline-derived CDR1 and CDR2 are SEHNR and FQNEAQ (reference sequence). As DNA, the CDR3 is TGTGCCAGCAGCTCGGAAGGATTCGCCACTGAAGCTTTCTTT. This gives the protein CASSSEGFATEAFF.

The gene calls are TRBV6-1 and TRBJ2-1, with D perhaps TRBD1 (6 bases). The germline V gene has CDR1 MNHNS and CDR2 SASEGT. CDR3 size: 17 residues. V lost 2 bases and J 2 bases, leaving 16 bases between the germline ends. The CDR3 here is CASSEWKTQGTYNEQFF. As DNA, the CDR3 is TGTGCCAGCAGTGAATGGAAAACCCAGGGGACCTACAATGAGCAGTTCTTC.

The chain employs TRBV4-2 and TRBJ1-1, with 11 bases identical to TRBD1. The CDR3 is 15 amino acids. Germline V gene sequence: CDR1 LGHNA, CDR2 YNFKEQ. J was trimmed by 4 bases and V by 5 bases; bases with no gene match: 6. The CDR3, as DNA: TGTGCCAGCAGCAGCCGGACAGGGGGCCCCACTGAAGCTTTCTTT. As protein: CASSSRTGGPTEAFF.

The chain links TRBV7-2 to TRBJ2-2, with 11 bases fitting TRBD1. V was pared by 3 bases and J by 6 bases, with 6 bases of the junction left unmatched. CDR1 is SGHTA, CDR2 FQGNSA, per germline. CDR3 size: 16 residues. The CDR3 DNA is TGTGCCAGCAGCTTTGGACAGGGGGCTAGGGCCGGGGAGCTGTTTTTT. Its translation: CASSFGQGARAGELFF.

This clone was counted a few times. This chain joins TRBV5-1 and TRBJ2-5; D ambiguous. Per the germline V gene, CDR1 is SGHRS and CDR2 is YFSETQ. The germline V and J ends were trimmed by 0 bases and 0 bases, with 0 bases remaining between them. This CDR3 is 12 amino acids long. The CDR3 region has the DNA TGCGCCAGCAGCTTGGACCAAGAGACCCAGTACTTC. It translates to CASSLDQETQYF.

In nucleotides, the CDR3 is TGTGCCACCAGCAGGGGACAGGGCTGGGGCTACACCTTC. Amino acids: CATSRGQGWGYTF. The chain carries TRBV15 and TRBJ1-2, with 9 bases fitting TRBD1. The CDR3 has 13 amino acids. V trimming: 3 bases; J trimming: 8 bases; junction bases outside the gene matches: 4. Germline V lookup: CDR1 LNHNV, CDR2 YYDKDF (reference sequence).

The chain joins TRBV5-1 to TRBJ1-6, with D perhaps TRBD1 (5 bases). Trimming removed 2 bases from V and 9 bases from J, with 18 bases in between. The CDR3 consists of 16 residues. In germline, CDR1 is SGHRS, CDR2 YFSETQ. The CDR3 region is CASSLGQGGNTSPLHF. CDR3 sequence (DNA): TGCGCCAGCAGCTTAGGTCAGGGAGGGAATACTTCACCCCTCCACTTT.

The V and J genes are TRBV27 and TRBJ1-5, with TRBD1 as a possible D gene (6 bases). Germline loops: CDR1 MNHEY, CDR2 SMNVEV (reference sequence). The length of the CDR3 is 14 residues. Trimming stripped 0 bases from V and 11 bases from J, with 14 bases between. The CDR3 DNA reads TGTGCCAGCAGTTTATCAGGGGGACCTAACGCCCAGCATTTT. Its protein product is CASSLSGGPNAQHF.

The rearrangement joins TRBV28 to TRBJ1-6, with a tentative D call TRBD1 (5 bases). CDR1 and CDR2 from the germline V gene are MDHEN and SYDVKM. V shed 5 bases and J shed 6 bases, with 14 bases lying between them. The CDR3 is made up of 15 amino acids. This CDR3 is CASSRDGPSNSPLHF. CDR3 DNA: TGTGCCAGCAGTCGGGACGGCCCGAGTAATTCACCCCTCCACTTT.

The V call is TRBV7-2, the J call TRBJ2-1; 7 bases fit TRBD1. CDR1 is SGHTA and CDR2 is FQGNSA in the germline V gene. J lost 2 bases, V lost 3 bases, and 7 bases had no gene match. The CDR3 has 16 amino acids. CDR3 in amino acids: CASSFTGERPYNEQFF. Written as DNA, the CDR3 is TGTGCCAGCAGCTTTACAGGGGAACGGCCCTACAATGAGCAGTTCTTC.

J is TRBJ2-5 and V is TRBV6-6; D remains unclear. The V end was cut by 8 bases, the J end by 2 bases, with 3 bases between. This CDR3 has 10 amino acids. Germline V gene lookup returns CDR1 MNHNY and CDR2 SVGAGI (reference sequence). The CDR3 is CASEQETQYF. The CDR3, as DNA: TGTGCCAGCGAACAAGAGACCCAGTACTTC.

The chain recombines TRBV28 with TRBJ1-5; the D is unclear. The CDR3 runs 15 residues. Between the trimmed V and J ends, which lost 6 bases and 1 base, there was a span of 13 bases. CDR1 MDHEN and CDR2 SYDVKM come from the germline V gene. This CDR3 reads CASSLHGSSNQPQHF. In nucleotides, the CDR3 is TGTGCCAGCAGCCTTCACGGATCGAGCAATCAGCCCCAGCATTTT.

This clone occurred once. V gene TRBV5-4 combines with J gene TRBJ1-1, with a tentative D call TRBD1 (6 bases). CDR1 and CDR2 from the germline V gene are SGHNT and YYREEE (reference sequence). V was cut by 4 bases and J by 4 bases, with 11 bases left in between. The CDR3 has 13 amino acids. The chain's CDR3 is CASSQGGTTEAFF. The CDR3 DNA follows: TGTGCCAGCAGCCAAGGGGGGACCACTGAAGCTTTCTTT.

The chain employs TRBV30 and TRBJ1-6; D is ambiguous. The CDR3 is made up of 18 amino acids. Deletions cut 0 bases from V and 7 bases from J, with 22 bases between. CDR1 is GTSNPN and CDR2 is SVGIG in the germline V gene (reference sequence). The CDR3 DNA reads as TGTGCCTGGAGTGTACCTAGGGCCGGTTCGCCAGCAAATTCACCCCTCCACTTT. Translated: CAWSVPRAGSPANSPLHF. Full variable domain (rest looked up from reference TRBV30 and TRBJ1-6): SQTIHQWPATLVQPVGSPLSLECTVEGTSNPNLYWYRQAAGRGLQLLFYSVGIGQISSEVPQNLSASRPQDRQFILSSKKLLLSDSGFYLCAWSVPRAGSPANSPLHFGNGTRLTVT.

This clone was found a few times. The chain combines TRBV27 with TRBJ2-3; D might be TRBD1 (6 bases). The germline V gene has CDR1 MNHEY and CDR2 SMNVEV (reference sequence). The length of the CDR3 is 15 residues. V gave up 2 bases and J gave up 3 bases, with 12 bases separating them. The CDR3: CASSLGGARTDTQYF. The CDR3 bases are TGTGCCAGCAGTTTAGGGGGCGCGAGGACAGATACGCAGTATTTT.

V gene TRBV6-5 combines with J gene TRBJ2-7; 11 bases match TRBD2. With 7 bases clipped from V and 7 bases from J, the junction kept 12 bases outside the gene matches. The CDR3 runs to 15 residues. Per the germline V gene, CDR1 is MNHEY and CDR2 is SVGAGI. For the CDR3, the DNA is TGTGCCAGCACCAATAGCGGGGGGGACCTCTGGGAGCAGTACTTC. Protein product: CASTNSGGDLWEQYF.

The CDR3 bases are TGTGCCAGCAGCTTAGGGGATAACTATGGCTACACCTTC. Its protein product is CASSLGDNYGYTF. The rearrangement uses TRBV7-2 and TRBJ1-2, with D unresolved. V was pared by 1 base and J by 1 base, with 4 bases between. CDR1 is SGHTA, CDR2 FQGNSA, per germline. The CDR3 is 13 residues long.

V and J are TRBV2 and TRBJ1-1; D unresolved. Germline CDR1 SNHLY, CDR2 FYNNEI. V was trimmed by 6 bases and J by 2 bases, leaving 10 bases between them. The CDR3 contains 13 residues. CDR3 amino acids: CASRIDINTEAFF. CDR3 sequence (DNA): TGTGCCAGCAGGATAGACATTAACACTGAAGCTTTCTTT.

The V and J genes are TRBV7-2 and TRBJ1-2, with TRBD1 matching over 8 bases. CDR3 length: 14 amino acids. Germline CDR1 is SGHTA and CDR2 is FQGNSA. The V segment lost 2 bases and the J segment 8 bases; nucleotides outside the gene matches: 7. The CDR3 region has the DNA TGTGCCAGCAGCTTAACGCAGGGGGCGGGAGGCTACACCTTC. Protein sequence: CASSLTQGAGGYTF.

The genes are TRBV18 and TRBJ1-2; weak D call: TRBD1 (5 bases). Germline V lookup: CDR1 KGHSH, CDR2 LQKENI. CDR3 length equals 14 residues. Trimming removed 3 bases from V and 7 bases from J, with 15 bases in between. For the CDR3, the DNA is TGTGCCAGCTCACCTCTAGGACCGGGGGGTGGCTACACCTTC. Translated: CASSPLGPGGGYTF.

In this sample, this clone turned up once. CDR3 residues: CAISGTSGGYNEQFF. The CDR3, as DNA: TGTGCCATCAGTGGCACTAGCGGGGGATACAATGAGCAGTTCTTC. The genes are TRBV10-3 and TRBJ2-1; 11 bases line up with TRBD2. This CDR3 comprises 15 residues. Losses at the gene ends were 4 bases for V and 4 bases for J; bases not matched to a gene: 3. In germline, CDR1 is ENHRY, CDR2 SYGVKD.

The rearrangement uses TRBV6-5 and TRBJ2-1; 7 bases align to TRBD2. This CDR3 has 13 amino acids. Per the germline V gene, CDR1 is MNHEY and CDR2 is SVGAGI. The V and J ends lost 7 bases and 4 bases, in that order; junction bases with no gene match: 4. The CDR3 loop reads CASIQRGYNEQFF. CDR3 DNA sequence: TGTGCCAGCATTCAGCGGGGTTACAATGAGCAGTTCTTC.